The clone carrying this T cell receptor (beta chain) was seen a few times. Its antigen is unknown. This CDR3 has 15 residues. Germline CDR1 and CDR2: MGHRA and YSYEKL. Trimming at V came to 4 bases and at J to 4 bases, leaving 5 bases not matched to a gene. This specimen comes from a study of T-cell memory formation after mild COVID-19. TCRdb re-called the 5' RACE reads through MiXCR, storing one row per CDR3 protein. The sample carries 150,000 to 200,000 distinct CDR3 sequences, around a tenth recorded once. Study-level findings and limits: The finding that pre-infection memory included some responding clones suggested that cross-reactive memory joined.

Input material: PBMCs or a T cell subset sorted from them (not recorded which). The chain has TRBV4-1 and TRBJ2-5; 11 bases map to TRBD2. The TCR comes from a young man who had mild COVID-19 (a few samples of this study predate the infection). Cell type and time point are not known. The CDR3 sequence: CASSLSGGAPETQYF. The CDR3 bases are TGCGCCAGCAGCCTTAGCGGGGGGGCACCAGAGACCCAGTACTTC.